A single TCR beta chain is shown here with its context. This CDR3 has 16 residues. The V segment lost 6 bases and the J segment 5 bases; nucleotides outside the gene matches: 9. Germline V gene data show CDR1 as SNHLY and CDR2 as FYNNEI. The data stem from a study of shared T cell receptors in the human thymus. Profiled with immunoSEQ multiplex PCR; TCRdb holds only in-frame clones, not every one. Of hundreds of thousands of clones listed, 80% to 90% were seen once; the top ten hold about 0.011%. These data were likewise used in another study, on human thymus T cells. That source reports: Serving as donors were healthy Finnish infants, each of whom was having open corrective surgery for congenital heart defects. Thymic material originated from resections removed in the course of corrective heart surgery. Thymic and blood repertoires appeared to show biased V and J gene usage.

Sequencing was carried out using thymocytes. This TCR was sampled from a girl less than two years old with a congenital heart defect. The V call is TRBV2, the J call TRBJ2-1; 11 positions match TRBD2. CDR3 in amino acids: CASSYRTSGLHNEQFF. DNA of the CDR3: TGTGCCAGCAGCTATCGGACTAGCGGGCTTCACAATGAGCAGTTCTTC.